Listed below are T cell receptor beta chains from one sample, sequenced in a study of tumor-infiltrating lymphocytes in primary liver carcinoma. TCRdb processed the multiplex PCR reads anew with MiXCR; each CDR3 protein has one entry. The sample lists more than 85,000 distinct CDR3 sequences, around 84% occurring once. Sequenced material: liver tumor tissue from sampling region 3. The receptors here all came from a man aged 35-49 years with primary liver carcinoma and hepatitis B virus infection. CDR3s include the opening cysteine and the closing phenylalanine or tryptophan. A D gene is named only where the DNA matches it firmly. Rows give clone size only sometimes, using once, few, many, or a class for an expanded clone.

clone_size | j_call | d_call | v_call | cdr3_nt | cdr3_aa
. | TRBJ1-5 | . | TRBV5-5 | TGTGCCAGCAGCTGCGGGGGGGCAGGTCAGCCTCAGCATTTT | CASSCGGAGQPQHF
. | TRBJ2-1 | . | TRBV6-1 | TGTACCAGCAGTGAGGGGACGGAGGAATCCAATGAGCAGTTCTTC | CTSSEGTEESNEQFF
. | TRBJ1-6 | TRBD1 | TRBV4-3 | TGCGCCAGCGGCTCCTGGGACAGGGGAAAGAATTCACGCCTCCATTTT | CASGSWDRGKNSRLHF
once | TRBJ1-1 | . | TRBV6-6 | TGTGCCAGCAGATGGGAGAAAGCTTTCTTT | CASRWEKAFF
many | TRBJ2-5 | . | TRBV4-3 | TGCGCCAGCAGCCAAGACCTGATTGGCGGGGGCTCGCAAGAGACCCAGTACTTC | CASSQDLIGGGSQETQYF
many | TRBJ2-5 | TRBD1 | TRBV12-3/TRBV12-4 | TGTGCCAGCAGTCCCGATTCCGGGACAGGGTTGTTC | CASSPDSGTGLF
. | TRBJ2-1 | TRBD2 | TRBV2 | TGTGCCAGCGGGCCAGGGAGGGTTGGGCAGTTCTTC | CASGPGRVGQFF
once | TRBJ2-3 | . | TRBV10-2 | TGCGCCATCAGTGTTCTTAATACGCAGTATTTT | CAISVLNTQYF
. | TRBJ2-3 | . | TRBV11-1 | TGTGCCAGCAGCCCATCCCTTGAAGCAGATACGCAGTTTTTT | CASSPSLEADTQFF
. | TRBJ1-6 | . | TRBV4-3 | TGCGCCAGCAGCAGTGGGGGTTGGGCGAATTCAGCACTCCACTTT | CASSSGGWANSALHF
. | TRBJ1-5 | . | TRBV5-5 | TGTACCAGCAGCTTGGCCGTGGATAGCAATCAGTCCCAGCATTTT | CTSSLAVDSNQSQHF
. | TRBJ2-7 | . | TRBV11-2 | TGTGCCAGTAGCTTATTCGGCGGGTGGGTCTCCTACGAGCAGTACTTC | CASSLFGGWVSYEQYF
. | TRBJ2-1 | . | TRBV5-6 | TGTGCCAGCAGCTTGAGACGGAGCCGCTCTGGGTACAGTGAGCAATTCTTC | CASSLRRSRSGYSEQFF
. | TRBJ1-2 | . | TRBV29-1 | TGCAGCGTGGAGGACGACCCCTATGGCTACACCTTC | CSVEDDPYGYTF
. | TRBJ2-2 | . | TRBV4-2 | TGTGCCAGCAGCCACGCGAGGTCCGGGGAGCTGATTTTT | CASSHARSGELIF
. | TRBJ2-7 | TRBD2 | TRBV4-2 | TGTGCCAGCAGACTGTCCTACGGGAGGGGCATGAGAGAGCGGTACTTC | CASRLSYGRGMRERYF
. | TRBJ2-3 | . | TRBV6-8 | TGTGCCTGCAACCCAGGACTAACGGGAACAGATGCGCAGTATTTT | CACNPGLTGTDAQYF
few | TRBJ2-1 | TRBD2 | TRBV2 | TGTGCCAGCAGTGGACTAGCGGGAGTATTAGATGAGCAGTTCTTC | CASSGLAGVLDEQFF
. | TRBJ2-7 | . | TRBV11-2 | TGTGCCAGCAGCTCCAACAGGAACCCCTACAAGCAGTACTTC | CASSSNRNPYKQYF
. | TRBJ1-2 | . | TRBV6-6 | TGTGGCAGCAGTTCACGAGGGGTTGGCTATGACTACACCTTC | CGSSSRGVGYDYTF
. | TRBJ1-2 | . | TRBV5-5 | TGTACCAGCAGCTTGGGCAGGACAGCTAACTATGGGTACACCTTC | CTSSLGRTANYGYTF
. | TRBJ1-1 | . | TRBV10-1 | TGCGCCAGCAGTAAGATGAACACTGAAGTTTTCTTT | CASSKMNTEVFF
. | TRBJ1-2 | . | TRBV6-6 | TGTGTCAGCAGTCGTGGAATGGGCACTCAGTACGGCTATACCTTC | CVSSRGMGTQYGYTF